This T cell receptor beta chain emerged from a study of blood T cell repertoires in COVID-19. Turning to the study itself: PBMCs, B-cell-depleted T cells, or T cells provided the cDNA or gDNA that made up the material.

Original data processing: Estimated nucleated cell counts came from reference gene primer amplification. TCRdb's table, derived via immunoSEQ multiplex PCR, lists solely in-frame clones and lacks some. That table furnishes V, J and clone size, whereas the DNA furnished D and trimming. The profile shows around 130,000 clones, more than 70% of them singletons. Per the germline V gene, CDR1 is LNHDA and CDR2 is SQIVND (reference sequence). The CDR3 runs 13 residues. Trimming left V 3 bases short and J 4 bases short, with 10 bases between. This clonotype originated in a man in his fifties or sixties with acute or convalescent COVID-19. This chain connects TRBV19 to TRBJ2-7; D unresolved. Sequenced sample: peripheral blood. In DNA, the CDR3 is TGTGCCAGTAGTATTGGTACAAAGTACGAGCAGTACTTC. It encodes CASSIGTKYEQYF. Full variable domain (rest looked up from reference TRBV19 and TRBJ2-7): DGGITQSPKYLFRKEGQNVTLSCEQNLNHDAMYWYRQDPGQGLRLIYYSQIVNDFQKGDIAEGYSVSREKKESFPLTVTSAQKNPTAFYLCASSIGTKYEQYFGPGTRLTVT.